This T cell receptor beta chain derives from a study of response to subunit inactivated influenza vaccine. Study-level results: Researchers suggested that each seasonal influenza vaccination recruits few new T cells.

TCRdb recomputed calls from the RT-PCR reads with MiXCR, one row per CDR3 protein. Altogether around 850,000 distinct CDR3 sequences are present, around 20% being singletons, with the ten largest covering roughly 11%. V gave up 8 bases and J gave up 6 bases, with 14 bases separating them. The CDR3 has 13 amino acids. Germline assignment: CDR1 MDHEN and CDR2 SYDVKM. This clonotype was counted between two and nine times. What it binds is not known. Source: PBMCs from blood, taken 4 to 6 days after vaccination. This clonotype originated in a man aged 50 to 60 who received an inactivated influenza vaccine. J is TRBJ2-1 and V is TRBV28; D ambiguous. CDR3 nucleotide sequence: TGTGCCAGCGAGGTCGTCAACTCCAATGAGCAGTTCTTC. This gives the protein CASEVVNSNEQFF.